A single sample gave rise to the 21 T cell receptor beta chains below, sequenced in a study of OX40 agonist ivuxolimab in advanced cancers. Library method: the immunoSEQ multiplex PCR assay. Drawn from immuneACCESS, this table holds only the in-frame rearrangements with V and J called that TCRdb kept. Clones are partly lost; checked studies trace under half to an unresolved V gene and leave the rest unexplained. The sample records about 12,000 clones, about 81% of which are singletons. Of the sample, around 15% is held by the ten largest clones. Sample: CD4+ or CD8+ T cells sorted from blood, taken in a trial of the OX40 agonist ivuxolimab. Receptors were obtained from an adult with an advanced solid tumor such as melanoma, head and neck, liver or kidney cancer.

The CDR3 bases are TGTGCCAGCGGCGCCCGGGGCGGGTCCGGCGATGAGCAGTTCTTC. This sequence encodes CASGARGGSGDEQFF. The chain has TRBV5-5 and TRBJ2-1; D is possibly TRBD1 or TRBD2 (5 bases each). Trimming left V 7 bases short and J 8 bases short, with 22 bases between. The CDR3 extends over 15 amino acids. Germline CDR1 SGHKS, CDR2 YYEKEE (reference sequence). Full variable domain (remainder filled in from reference TRBV5-5 and TRBJ2-1): DAGVTQSPTHLIKTRGQQVTLRCSPISGHKSVSWYQQVLGQGPQFIFQYYEKEERGRGNFPDRFSARQFPNYSSELNVNALLLGDSALYLCASGARGGSGDEQFFGPGTRLTVL.

This CDR3 reads CASRPGQGGLDEQFF. The CDR3 DNA follows: TGCGCCAGCAGACCAGGACAGGGGGGGTTGGATGAGCAGTTCTTC. This chain uses TRBV4-1 with TRBJ2-1; 10 bases agree with TRBD1. With 6 bases clipped from V and 8 bases from J, the junction kept 10 bases outside the gene matches. The CDR3 consists of 15 residues. Germline CDR1 MGHRA, CDR2 YSYEKL.

This chain uses TRBV10-3 with TRBJ2-7; D uncertain. V lost 8 bases and J lost 0, with 5 bases in between. The CDR3 has 11 amino acids. Germline V gene data show CDR1 as ENHRY and CDR2 as SYGVKD. The CDR3 spells CAIGDSYEQYF. Written as DNA, the CDR3 is TGTGCCATCGGCGACTCCTACGAGCAGTACTTC.

The V and J genes are TRBV4-1 and TRBJ1-1; 9 nucleotides line up with TRBD1. The ends lost 2 bases at V and 5 bases at J; junction bases unmatched: 9. Germline V gene sequence: CDR1 MGHRA, CDR2 YSYEKL. CDR3 size: 16 residues. For the CDR3, the DNA is TGCGCCAGCAGCCAACCTCCCGGACAGGGGAATACTGAAGCTTTCTTT. Amino acids: CASSQPPGQGNTEAFF.

The genes are TRBV6-5 and TRBJ1-1; 8 bases map to TRBD1. V was pared by 8 bases and J by 2 bases, with 7 bases of the junction left unmatched. Germline CDR1 MNHEY, CDR2 SVGAGI. The CDR3 is made up of 14 amino acids. Written as DNA, the CDR3 is TGTGCCAGCTGCCAGACAGGGGAAAACACTGAAGCTTTCTTT. Translating it yields CASCQTGENTEAFF.

J is TRBJ2-5 and V is TRBV5-4; D is possibly TRBD1 (6 bases). Germline lookup yields CDR1 SGHNT and CDR2 YYREEE (reference sequence). The CDR3 loop spans 15 amino acids. Between the trimmed V and J ends, which lost 4 bases and 5 bases, there was a span of 18 bases. The CDR3 bases are TGTGCCAGCAGCCCAACAGGGAAGTTTGGGGAGACCCAGTACTTC. Translation: CASSPTGKFGETQYF.

The genes are TRBV30 and TRBJ1-1; D perhaps matches TRBD1 (6 bases). The germline gives CDR1 GTSNPN, CDR2 SVGIG (reference sequence). V was shortened by 4 bases and J by 6 bases, with 15 bases between the two germline ends. CDR3 length: 13 amino acids. This CDR3 is CAWNVEGVSEAFF. Written as DNA, the CDR3 is TGTGCCTGGAACGTAGAGGGGGTTTCTGAAGCTTTCTTT. The full variable domain, completed using reference TRBV30 and TRBJ1-1, is SQTIHQWPATLVQPVGSPLSLECTVEGTSNPNLYWYRQAAGRGLQLLFYSVGIGQISSEVPQNLSASRPQDRQFILSSKKLLLSDSGFYLCAWNVEGVSEAFFGQGTRLTVV.

The gene calls are TRBV4-1 and TRBJ2-7; TRBD1 matches 10 bases. Germline lookup yields CDR1 MGHRA and CDR2 YSYEKL. This CDR3 comprises 14 residues. V shed 5 bases and J 4 bases; nucleotides not matched to a gene: 5. The chain's CDR3 is CASSVDRGEYEQYF. DNA of the CDR3: TGCGCCAGCAGCGTGGACAGGGGGGAGTACGAGCAGTACTTC.

The V call is TRBV11-2, the J call TRBJ2-1; no definite D call. Trimming removed 1 base from V and 2 bases from J, with 9 bases in between. Per the germline V gene, CDR1 is SGHAT and CDR2 is FQNNGV. This CDR3 contains 15 residues. CDR3 region: CASSLGSGPYNEQFF. The CDR3 coding sequence is TGTGCCAGCAGCTTAGGGTCGGGCCCCTACAATGAGCAGTTCTTC.

The rearrangement uses TRBV6-5 and TRBJ2-7; the D is unclear. The V end was cut by 0 bases, the J end by 1 base, with 10 bases between. The germline V gene has CDR1 MNHEY and CDR2 SVGAGI. The CDR3 has 15 residues. In nucleotides, the CDR3 is TGTGCCAGCAGTTACTCGGGGTTTGGGTCCTACGAGCAGTACTTC. Its translation: CASSYSGFGSYEQYF.

The V and J genes are TRBV28 and TRBJ2-7, with D possibly TRBD2 on 6 matching bases. V dropped 6 bases and J dropped 2 bases, with 11 bases sitting between them. The CDR3 has 13 residues. CDR1 is MDHEN, CDR2 SYDVKM, per germline. The CDR3 is CASSRGSAYEQYF. The CDR3 region has the DNA TGTGCCAGCAGCCGGGGGTCCGCCTACGAGCAGTACTTC.

This clone turned up a few times. The CDR3: CATRDRGISGANVLTF. Written as DNA, the CDR3 is TGTGCCACCCGGGACAGGGGGATCTCTGGGGCCAACGTCCTGACTTTC. The chain is built from TRBV25-1 and TRBJ2-6, with 11 bases fitting TRBD1. Trimming at V came to 10 bases and at J to 0 bases, leaving 5 bases not matched to a gene. The germline gives CDR1 MGHDK, CDR2 SYGVNS. CDR3 length: 16 residues.

This clone appeared a few times. The gene calls are TRBV7-3 and TRBJ2-1; tentatively, D is TRBD2 (7 bases). Germline V gene data show CDR1 as SGHTA and CDR2 as FQGTGA. V lost 3 bases, J lost 0 bases, and 30 bases lay in between. The CDR3 consists of 22 residues. The CDR3 sequence is CASSFWGAASGHLSSSYNEQFF. CDR3 bases: TGTGCCAGCAGCTTCTGGGGGGCGGCTAGCGGCCACCTATCCAGCTCCTACAATGAGCAGTTCTTC.

The CDR3 coding sequence is TGTGCCAGCAGCACTAATGGGGCAGCCACCAATCAGCCCCAGCATTTT. Amino acids: CASSTNGAATNQPQHF. V usage is TRBV5-5 and J usage is TRBJ1-5; D is perhaps TRBD1 (5 bases). Deletions cut 4 bases from V and 3 bases from J, with 17 bases between. The CDR3 is 16 amino acids. Per germline, CDR1 SGHKS and CDR2 YYEKEE (reference sequence).

CDR3: CASSAGTGLAVTDTQYF. The DNA for the CDR3 is TGTGCCAGCAGTGCCGGAACCGGACTAGCGGTTACAGATACGCAGTATTTT. The J gene is TRBJ2-3, the V gene TRBV9, with 10 bases identical to TRBD2. The CDR3 contains 17 residues. Germline values: CDR1 SGDLS, CDR2 YYNGEE. V lost 5 bases, J lost 3 bases, and 12 bases stayed unmatched. Full variable domain (outside the CDR3, taken from reference TRBV9 and TRBJ2-3): DSGVTQTPKHLITATGQRVTLRCSPRSGDLSVYWYQQSLDQGLQFLIQYYNGEERAKGNILERFSAQQFPDLHSELNLSSLELGDSALYFCASSAGTGLAVTDTQYFGPGTRLTVL.

Only a few counts were recorded for this clone. Other nucleotide sequences in the sample specify the same CDR3. This chain links TRBV2 with TRBJ1-1; D gene unclear. Germline V lookup: CDR1 SNHLY, CDR2 FYNNEI. The CDR3 contains 13 residues. V gave up 3 bases and J gave up 0 bases, with 5 bases separating them. DNA for the CDR3: TGTGCCAGCAGTGAGGGTTTGAACACTGAAGCTTTCTTT. Translated: CASSEGLNTEAFF. Full variable domain (missing parts from reference TRBV2 and TRBJ1-1): EPEVTQTPSHQVTQMGQEVILRCVPISNHLYFYWYRQILGQKVEFLVSFYNNEISEKSEIFDDQFSVERPDGSNFTLKIRSTKLEDSAMYFCASSEGLNTEAFFGQGTRLTVV.

The genes are TRBV27 and TRBJ2-1; TRBD1 is a possible D gene (7 bases). The CDR3 contains 14 residues. With 1 base removed from V and 6 bases from J, the gap between germline ends came to 10 bases. Per the germline V gene, CDR1 is MNHEY and CDR2 is SMNVEV (reference sequence). The CDR3 reads CASSLWQGGNEQFF. CDR3 DNA sequence: TGTGCCAGCAGTTTATGGCAGGGGGGCAATGAGCAGTTCTTC.

The gene calls are TRBV7-6 and TRBJ2-3; no definite D call. Deletions cut 6 bases from V and 1 base from J, with 14 bases between. Germline CDR1 and CDR2: SGHVS and FNYEAQ. The CDR3 has 15 residues. The CDR3 nucleotides read TGTGCCAGCAGTTTCTGGTCCACGGGCACAGATACGCAGTATTTT. It is translated as CASSFWSTGTDTQYF.

The DNA of the CDR3 is TGTGCCAGCAGTCCACTAGCGACCACCTCCTACGAGCAGTACTTC. It is translated as CASSPLATTSYEQYF. The chain couples TRBV28 to TRBJ2-7; 7 nucleotides align to TRBD2. Per the germline V gene, CDR1 is MDHEN and CDR2 is SYDVKM. The length of the CDR3 is 15 residues. The V gene end was trimmed by 5 bases and the J gene end by 0 bases; junction bases not matched to a gene: 7.

The gene calls are TRBV5-6 and TRBJ2-1; 7 bases fit TRBD2. Germline-derived CDR1 and CDR2 are SGHDT and YYEEEE. V lost 6 bases to trimming and J lost 10 bases; unmatched junction nucleotides: 10. CDR3 length: 13 amino acids. The CDR3 DNA follows: TGTGCCAGCAACTCCGGAGCGGGGAACGAGCAGTTCTTC. Translating gives CASNSGAGNEQFF.

The chain recombines TRBV9 with TRBJ2-2, with 14 bases lining up with TRBD2. The junction had 6 bases not matched to a gene; V was cut back by 5 bases and J by 6 bases. CDR3 length: 16 residues. Germline V gives CDR1 SGDLS, CDR2 YYNGEE. The chain's CDR3 is CASSGLAGGKAGELFF. Here the CDR3 DNA reads TGTGCCAGCAGTGGACTAGCGGGAGGAAAGGCCGGGGAGCTGTTTTTT.